This TCR beta chain was recorded in a study of blood T cell repertoires in COVID-19. Study information: Samples of COVID-19 (acute and convalescent) were obtained from the United States, Italy and Spain. Sources were T cells, B-cell-depleted T cells, or PBMCs; the material itself was cDNA or gDNA.

Trimming left V 8 bases short and J 10 bases short, with 21 bases between. The CDR3 is 14 amino acids. Germline lookup yields CDR1 SNHLY and CDR2 FYNNEI. The table came from immunoSEQ multiplex PCR; TCRdb's copy has only in-frame clones and leaves some out. The data contain about 49,000 clones, 70% to 90% of them seen just once; the ten biggest clones take up about an eighth. Sequenced input: peripheral blood. The chain links TRBV2 to TRBJ2-1, with a tentative D call TRBD2 (6 bases). This receptor was identified in a man at least 80 years old with acute or convalescent COVID-19. Written as DNA, the CDR3 is TGTGCCAGCCGTAGGGTAGGGCTAGCGATAGAGCAGTTCTTC. It specifies CASRRVGLAIEQFF.